The clone carrying this T cell receptor beta chain occurred a few times. Its target is unknown. From the reads, TCRdb called clonotypes with MiXCR, one entry per CDR3 protein. The table has roughly 180,000 distinct CDR3 sequences, about 18% seen once. This specimen comes from a study of T cell repertoires in cytomegalovirus infection. The study, taken as a whole, reports: CMV-specific HLA-C-restricted TCR beta clonotypes dominated the ex vivo response.

In germline, CDR1 is SGHDT, CDR2 YYEEEE. V shed 0 bases and J shed 6 bases, with 9 bases lying between them. The CDR3 runs to 13 residues. Sequencing was performed on CD8+ T cells from PBMCs. This sequence was found in a human donor in good health (CMV status not recorded). Some clones in this sample may be carry-over from other donors' samples. This chain uses TRBV5-6 with TRBJ1-2, with D maybe TRBD1 (6 bases). The DNA for the CDR3 is TGTGCCAGCAGCTTGGACAGGGAAGATGGCTACACCTTC. Translating it yields CASSLDREDGYTF.